What follows describes a single T cell receptor beta chain. What it binds is not known. This sample was taken from a study of blood T cells in healthy people across ages. Points from the study as a whole: Greater diversity and more naive CD4+ cells were seen in long-lived donors than in aged donors. Per-million-T-cell TCR beta diversity fell roughly linearly with age.

Ranging in age from roughly 6 to 90, the donors were healthy Caucasian individuals from Russia. The V segment lost 6 bases and the J segment 4 bases; nucleotides outside the gene matches: 12. CDR3 size: 16 residues. A second about 7 to 11 cycle PCR used barcoded and J-beta primers. Using its own MiXCR run on the 5' RACE reads, TCRdb lists one record per CDR3 protein. The table shows hundreds of thousands of distinct CDR3 sequences, with around 45% occurring only once. The sequence was obtained from a man aged 80 or over in good health. The chain couples TRBV12-3 or TRBV12-4 to TRBJ2-1, with TRBD2 matching 7 bases. What was sequenced was blood. CDR3 loop: CASRTIPGGSYNEQFF. The CDR3 DNA reads as TGTGCCAGCAGGACCATACCGGGAGGATCGTACAATGAGCAGTTCTTC.